This entry lists 13 T cell receptor beta chains sequenced from one sample in a study of T cells after yellow fever vaccination. TCRdb analysed the 5' RACE reads with MiXCR anew, one entry per CDR3 protein. The sample lists 200,000 to 300,000 distinct CDR3 sequences, approximately 6.3% occurring once. Sample: CD4+ T cells sorted from PBMCs, taken on the day of the yellow fever booster vaccination. All receptors derive from a man aged 30 to 45 who received the YFV17D yellow fever vaccine.

This clonotype was seen many times. The chain couples TRBV5-1 to TRBJ2-7; 8 bases line up with TRBD2. The CDR3 covers 15 residues. Germline V gives CDR1 SGHRS, CDR2 YFSETQ. The V gene end was trimmed by 3 bases and the J gene end by 2 bases; junction bases not matched to a gene: 7. The CDR3 sequence is CASSSSGTRTYEQYF. CDR3 nucleotides: TGCGCCAGCAGCTCCTCCGGGACTAGGACCTACGAGCAGTACTTC.

In this sample, this clonotype turned up a few times. The rearrangement links TRBV24-1 to TRBJ1-2; 7 nucleotides line up with TRBD1. This CDR3 has 15 amino acids. Germline V CDR1 and CDR2: KGHDR, SFDVKD. The V and J ends lost 4 bases and 4 bases, in that order; junction bases with no gene match: 8. This CDR3 reads CATSDPDRAVYGYTF. The CDR3 DNA sequence: TGTGCCACCAGTGACCCTGACAGGGCCGTCTATGGCTACACCTTC.

This clonotype was counted a few times. This chain uses TRBV5-1 with TRBJ2-7; no firm D call. The CDR3 consists of 12 residues. Trimming pared 3 bases from V and 5 bases from J, leaving 9 bases between. Per the germline V gene, CDR1 is SGHRS and CDR2 is YFSETQ. DNA of the CDR3: TGCGCCAGCAGCTACCAAGGAGACGAGCAGTACTTC. This encodes CASSYQGDEQYF.

This clonotype was seen many times. This chain connects TRBV12-3 or TRBV12-4 to TRBJ2-1; 8 bases map to TRBD2. The CDR3 spans 14 residues. V trimming: 0 bases; J trimming: 8 bases; junction bases outside the gene matches: 3. As DNA, the CDR3 is TGTGCCAGCAGTTTAGCTAGCGGGATCGATGAGCAGTTCTTC. Encoded protein: CASSLASGIDEQFF.

The chain uses TRBV7-9 and TRBJ2-3, with TRBD2 as a possible D gene (6 bases). CDR3 length: 15 amino acids. CDR1 and CDR2 from the germline V gene are SEHNR and FQNEAQ (reference sequence). V lost 3 bases and J 2 bases, leaving 12 bases between the germline ends. The CDR3: CASSLEAGFTDTQYF. In DNA form, the CDR3 reads TGTGCCAGCAGCTTGGAAGCGGGCTTCACAGATACGCAGTATTTT.

This clonotype was seen ten or more times. The chain couples TRBV6-5 to TRBJ2-5, with 8 bases lining up with TRBD1. Germline CDR1 reads MNHEY; CDR2 reads SVGAGI. Unmatched junction bases numbered 6, after V lost 4 bases and J lost 2 bases. The CDR3 covers 15 residues. As DNA, the CDR3 is TGTGCCAGCAGTTCCTGGACAGGGTCACAAGAGACCCAGTACTTC. This gives the protein CASSSWTGSQETQYF.

This chain joins TRBV9 and TRBJ2-1; 8 nucleotides align to TRBD2. The germline V gene encodes CDR1 SGDLS and CDR2 YYNGEE. The CDR3 totals 16 residues. Trimming at V came to 0 bases and at J to 7 bases, leaving 9 bases not matched to a gene. The CDR3 loop reads CASSVGGREGCNEQFF. CDR3 in DNA: TGTGCCAGCAGCGTAGGAGGTCGGGAGGGCTGTAATGAGCAGTTCTTC.

This clonotype has only a few counts. This sequence joins TRBV20-1 and TRBJ2-2; a weak D match, TRBD2 (5 bases). The CDR3 contains 14 residues. Germline loops: CDR1 DFQATT, CDR2 SNEGSKA (reference sequence). The CDR3 DNA reads as TGCAGCCCGGCGCGGCGGGTGGATACCGGGGAGCTGTTTTTT. Encoded protein: CSPARRVDTGELFF.

This clonotype was seen only a few times. CDR3 bases: TGTGCCAGCAGTGCCGGGACAGGGGTGGCTTTCTTT. Translating gives CASSAGTGVAFF. The chain recombines TRBV6-2 or TRBV6-3 with TRBJ1-1; 10 bases match TRBD1. Germline trimming cut 5 bases from V and 11 bases from J; bases unmatched to any gene: 5. Per the germline V gene, CDR1 is MNHEY and CDR2 is SVGEGT. The CDR3 runs 12 residues.

This clonotype was seen ten or more times. V usage is TRBV5-1 and J usage is TRBJ2-5; 13 nucleotides agree with TRBD2. CDR1 is SGHRS and CDR2 is YFSETQ in the germline V gene. The CDR3 spans 15 residues. V shed 4 bases, J shed 5 bases, and the junction held 5 bases outside the gene matches. The CDR3 region is CASSRGTSGKETQYF. The CDR3 bases are TGCGCCAGCAGCCGAGGGACTAGCGGGAAGGAGACCCAGTACTTC. The full variable domain, its missing parts supplied by reference TRBV5-1 and TRBJ2-5, is KAGVTQTPRYLIKTRGQQVTLSCSPISGHRSVSWYQQTPGQGLQFLFEYFSETQRNKGNFPGRFSGRQFSNSRSEMNVSTLELGDSALYLCASSRGTSGKETQYFGPGTRLLVL.

This clonotype came up many times. The chain is built from TRBV7-2 and TRBJ2-2; D call uncertain. The CDR3 length is 15 residues. Germline V gives CDR1 SGHTA, CDR2 FQGNSA. V was trimmed by 2 bases and J by 1 base, leaving 8 bases between them. The CDR3 sequence: CASSLQPGNTGELFF. The CDR3 coding sequence is TGTGCCAGCAGCTTACAACCTGGGAACACCGGGGAGCTGTTTTTT.

This clonotype was counted ten times or more. This chain links TRBV10-3 with TRBJ1-1; tentative D call: TRBD1 (6 bases). The V and J ends lost 6 bases and 1 base respectively, with 9 bases between them. The CDR3 sequence is 13 residues long. Germline V CDR1 and CDR2: ENHRY, SYGVKD. The CDR3: CAIRTGPNTEAFF. The CDR3 DNA follows: TGTGCCATCAGGACAGGCCCGAACACTGAAGCTTTCTTT.

This clonotype has a handful of counts. The V call is TRBV30, the J call TRBJ1-5; D remains ambiguous. The CDR3 spans 12 residues. With 0 bases removed from V and 6 bases from J, the gap between germline ends came to 6 bases. From germline, CDR1 is GTSNPN and CDR2 SVGIG (reference sequence). The CDR3 coding sequence is TGTGCCTGGAGTGTACAACGTCAGCCCCAGCATTTT. It encodes CAWSVQRQPQHF.